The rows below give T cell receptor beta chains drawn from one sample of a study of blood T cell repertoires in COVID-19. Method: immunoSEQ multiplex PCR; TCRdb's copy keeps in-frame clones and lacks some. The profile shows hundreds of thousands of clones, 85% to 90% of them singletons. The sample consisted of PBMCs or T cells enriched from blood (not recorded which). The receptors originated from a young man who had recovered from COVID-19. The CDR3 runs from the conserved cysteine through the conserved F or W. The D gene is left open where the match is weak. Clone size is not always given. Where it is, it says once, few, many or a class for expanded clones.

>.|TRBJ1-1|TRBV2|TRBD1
TGTGCCGGACAGACAGGGAGGAACACTGAAGCTTTCTTT
CAGQTGRNTEAFF
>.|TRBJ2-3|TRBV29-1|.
TGCAGCGGCGGGACAGTGGAAGATACGCAGTATTTT
CSGGTVEDTQYF
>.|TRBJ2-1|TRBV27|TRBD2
TGTGCCAGCAGTTTACTGGTGCTAGCGGGGGGGCCTGGGGAGCAGTTCTTC
CASSLLVLAGGPGEQFF
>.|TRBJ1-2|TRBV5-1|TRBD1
TGCGCCAGCAGCTCGCAGGGGGACTATGGCTACACCTTC
CASSSQGDYGYTF
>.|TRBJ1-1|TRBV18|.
TGTGCCAGCTCACCACCGAGGATTAGGAACACTGAAGCTTTCTTT
CASSPPRIRNTEAFF
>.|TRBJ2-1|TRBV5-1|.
TGCGCCAGCAGCTTGGTAGTCCATGGTGAGCAGTTCTTC
CASSLVVHGEQFF
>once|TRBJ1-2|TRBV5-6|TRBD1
TGTGCCAGCAGCTTGGGCCGACAGGGGGCGCAGGGCTACACCTTC
CASSLGRQGAQGYTF
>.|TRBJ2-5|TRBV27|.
TGTGCCAGCACTCTAGACGGGACCCAGTACTTC
CASTLDGTQYF
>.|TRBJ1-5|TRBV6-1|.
TGTGCCAGCAGTGAAAGTAGCGGCGTATGGGAGGGATATAGCAATCAGCCCCAGCATTTT
CASSESSGVWEGYSNQPQHF
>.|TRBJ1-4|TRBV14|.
TGTGCCAGCAGCCCCTCTGTGGGGGGAGGTGAAAAACTGTTTTTT
CASSPSVGGGEKLFF
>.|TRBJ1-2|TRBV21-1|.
TGTGCCAGCAGCATGAGGGGACAGGCCGATACTTATGGCTACACCTTC
CASSMRGQADTYGYTF
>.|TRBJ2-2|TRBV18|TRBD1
TGTGCCAGCCATAAAGGGACAGTGCTCCCGAACACCGGGGAGCTGTTTTTT
CASHKGTVLPNTGELFF
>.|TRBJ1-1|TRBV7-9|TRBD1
TGTGCCAGCAGCACTCCATCCGGGACAGACACTGAAGCTTTCTTT
CASSTPSGTDTEAFF
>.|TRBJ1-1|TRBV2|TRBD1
TGTGCCAGCAGTGTACAGGGGATCACTGAAGCTTTCTTT
CASSVQGITEAFF
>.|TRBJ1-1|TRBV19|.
TGTACAACAGGGTCGGCCACTGAAGCTTTCTTT
CTTGSATEAFF
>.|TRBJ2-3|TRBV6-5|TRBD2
TGTGCCAGCAGTTCCCCCGGGGGGTTCACAGATACGCAGTATTTT
CASSSPGGFTDTQYF
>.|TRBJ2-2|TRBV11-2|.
TGTGCCAGCACCTCCCTTGGGGGGAAGACCGGGGAGCTGTTTTTT
CASTSLGGKTGELFF
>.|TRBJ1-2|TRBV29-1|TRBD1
TGCAGCGTGGAAGGACAGGGGGCGGACTATGGCTACACCTTC
CSVEGQGADYGYTF
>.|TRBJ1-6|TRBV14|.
TGTGCCAGCAGCCTAGCGAATTCACCCCTCCACTTT
CASSLANSPLHF
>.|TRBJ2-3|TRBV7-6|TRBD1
TGTGCCAGCAGCACCAAACGGACAGGGCGCACAGATACGCAGTATTTT
CASSTKRTGRTDTQYF
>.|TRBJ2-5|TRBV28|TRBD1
TGTGCCAGCAGTTTACCAGGGGGCGCGGAGACCCAGTACTTC
CASSLPGGAETQYF
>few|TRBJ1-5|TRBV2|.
TGTGCCAGCGCGACGAGGGGCAATCAGCCCCAGCATTTT
CASATRGNQPQHF
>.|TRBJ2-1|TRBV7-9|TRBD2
TGTGCCAGCAGCGATGGGACTAGCGGGGGGACCTCCTACAATGAGCAGTTCTTC
CASSDGTSGGTSYNEQFF
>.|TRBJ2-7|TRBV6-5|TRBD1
TGTGCCAGTCGGACAGGGCTCTACGAGCAGTACTTC
CASRTGLYEQYF
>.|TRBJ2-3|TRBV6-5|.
TGTGCCAGCAGCCCGAGGGCGACAGATACGCAGTATTTT
CASSPRATDTQYF
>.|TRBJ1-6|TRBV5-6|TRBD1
TGTGCCAGCAGCCTCGGACAGGGATTCGTGGCCCTCCACTTT
CASSLGQGFVALHF
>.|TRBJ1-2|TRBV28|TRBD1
TGTGCCAGCAGCTTACCCGCGTGGGACAGGGTCTCGGACGTCTATGGCTACACCTTC
CASSLPAWDRVSDVYGYTF
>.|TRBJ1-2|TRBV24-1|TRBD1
TGTGCCACCTCGACAGGGGCTGATGGCTACACCTTC
CATSTGADGYTF
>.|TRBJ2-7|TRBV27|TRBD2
TGTGCCAGCAGTACCGGGACTAGCGGGGGCTACGAGCAGTACTTC
CASSTGTSGGYEQYF
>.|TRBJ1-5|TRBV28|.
TGTGCCAGCAGTTTGTATCGGGGTGGGCCCCAGCATTTT
CASSLYRGGPQHF
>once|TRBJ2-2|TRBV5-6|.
TGTGCCAGCAGCCCTGCGGGGCGGTTCACCGGGGAGCTGTTTTTT
CASSPAGRFTGELFF
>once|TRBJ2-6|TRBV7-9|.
TGTGCCAGCAGCTTCAATGTGCGGGCCAGCTCTGGGGCCAACGTCCTGACTTTC
CASSFNVRASSGANVLTF
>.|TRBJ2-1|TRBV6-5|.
TGTGCCAGCTATCTTGGTGAACTCTACAATGAGCAGTTCTTC
CASYLGELYNEQFF
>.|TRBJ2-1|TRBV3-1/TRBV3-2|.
TGTGCCAGCAGCCAAGATATCCTCCTCTCCAATGAGCAGTTCTTC
CASSQDILLSNEQFF
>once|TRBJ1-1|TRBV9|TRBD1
TGTGCCAGCAGCGCGACAGGGGGCTTGAACACTGAAGCTTTCTTT
CASSATGGLNTEAFF
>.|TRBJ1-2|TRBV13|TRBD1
TGTGCCAGCAGCTTAGCGGGACAGGCTGGCTATGGCTACACCTTC
CASSLAGQAGYGYTF
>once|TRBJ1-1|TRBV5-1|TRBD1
TGCGCCAGCAGCGGGGGGACAGGGAGGTACACTGAAGCTTTCTTT
CASSGGTGRYTEAFF
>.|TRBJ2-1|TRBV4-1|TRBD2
TGCGCCAGCAGCCAAGCCGGACTAGCGGGGGGCCACAATGAGCAGTTCTTC
CASSQAGLAGGHNEQFF
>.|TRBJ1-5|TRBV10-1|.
TGCGCCAGCAGCGCCCAGGGCTCGAATCAGCCCCAGCATTTT
CASSAQGSNQPQHF
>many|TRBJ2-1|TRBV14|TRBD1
TGTGCCAGCAGCCCGCGGACAGGTTGGCATGAGCAGTTCTTC
CASSPRTGWHEQFF
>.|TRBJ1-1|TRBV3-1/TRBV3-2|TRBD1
TGTGCCAGCAGCCCTTGGACAGGGGCCCCCTTTGAAGCTTTCTTT
CASSPWTGAPFEAFF
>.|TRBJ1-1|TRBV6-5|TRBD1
TGTGCCAGCAGGGGGGACAGGGGGCCCACTGAAGCTTTCTTT
CASRGDRGPTEAFF